Following are 16 T cell receptor beta chains from one sample sequenced in a study of cytomegalovirus exposure and HLA in healthy donors. Amplification used 60 Vbeta primers and 13 Jbeta primers. Measured with immunoSEQ multiplex PCR; TCRdb has only the in-frame clones, and not every one. Of some 150,000 clones listed, less than 90% are singletons. Input material: PBMCs. The receptors were gathered from a middle-aged man in good health and CMV-seronegative.

This chain connects TRBV6-6 to TRBJ1-1; a weak D match, TRBD1 (6 bases). V lost 2 bases and J lost 5, with 9 bases in between. Germline CDR1 and CDR2: MNHNY and SVGAGI (reference sequence). The CDR3 runs to 13 residues. The CDR3 DNA follows: TGTGCCAGCAGTTACGTGGGGGCAACTGAAGCTTTCTTT. Protein sequence: CASSYVGATEAFF.

The chain couples TRBV15 to TRBJ2-7; no firm D call. The CDR3 is made up of 14 amino acids. Germline CDR1 reads LNHNV; CDR2 reads YYDKDF (reference sequence). V lost 0 bases, J lost 0 bases, and 6 bases lay in between. CDR3 sequence (DNA): TGTGCCACCAGCAGAGATCGCTACTCCTACGAGCAGTACTTC. Encoded protein: CATSRDRYSYEQYF.

This clone has only one observation. The V call is TRBV27, the J call TRBJ2-7, with D perhaps matching TRBD2 (5 bases). Trimming left V 0 bases short and J 1 base short, with 22 bases between. Germline CDR1 and CDR2: MNHEY and SMNVEV (reference sequence). The CDR3 runs 19 residues. The CDR3 sequence: CASSLSFGNLVTASYEQYF. In nucleotides, the CDR3 is TGTGCCAGCAGTTTATCCTTCGGGAATTTGGTTACAGCATCCTACGAGCAGTACTTC.

The rearrangement links TRBV5-1 to TRBJ1-4, with unresolved D. Germline assignment: CDR1 SGHRS and CDR2 YFSETQ. V lost 4 bases and J lost 0, with 16 bases in between. This CDR3 is built from 17 residues. DNA of the CDR3: TGCGCCAGCAGCCTAAACCCCGGCGGGACAACTAATGAAAAACTGTTTTTT. Amino acids: CASSLNPGGTTNEKLFF.

This rearrangement joins TRBV5-1 to TRBJ2-7; tentatively, D is TRBD2 (6 bases). This CDR3 has 17 residues. Trimming pared 4 bases from V and 1 base from J, leaving 21 bases between. In germline, CDR1 is SGHRS, CDR2 YFSETQ. In DNA form, the CDR3 reads TGCGCCAGCAGCCTCGGGACTCTCCGCGGGGTGTCCTACGAGCAGTACTTC. It yields the protein CASSLGTLRGVSYEQYF.

The chain links TRBV29-1 to TRBJ2-7; TRBD2 matches 8 bases. This CDR3 is 16 amino acids long. Trimming took 6 bases from V and 5 from J; bases not matched to a gene: 18. The germline V gene has CDR1 SQVTM and CDR2 ANQGSEA. CDR3 DNA sequence: TGCAGCGTGGGGGCGGCAGGGTTACGGGGGGGGAACGAGCAGTACTTC. Protein: CSVGAAGLRGGNEQYF.

The rearrangement joins TRBV4-3 to TRBJ1-2, with 11 bases lining up with TRBD1. Germline assignment: CDR1 LGHNA and CDR2 YSLEER. V was pared by 6 bases and J by 3 bases, with 6 bases of the junction left unmatched. The CDR3 consists of 15 residues. The CDR3 here is CASSPDRGLDYGYTF. CDR3 nucleotide sequence: TGCGCCAGCAGTCCGGACAGGGGGCTTGACTATGGCTACACCTTC.

The CDR3 is CASSLWGTVSYEQYF. For the CDR3, the DNA is TGTGCCAGCAGTTTATGGGGTACAGTATCCTACGAGCAGTACTTC. This chain uses TRBV28 with TRBJ2-7; D gene unclear. Trimming left V 0 bases short and J 1 base short, with 10 bases between. In germline, CDR1 is MDHEN, CDR2 SYDVKM. The CDR3 consists of 15 residues.

The V and J genes are TRBV28 and TRBJ2-5, with TRBD2 matching over 7 bases. V shed 10 bases and J 7 bases; nucleotides not matched to a gene: 9. Germline V gene lookup returns CDR1 MDHEN and CDR2 SYDVKM. The CDR3 extends over 12 amino acids. The CDR3 sequence: CATHRSGGTQYF. The CDR3 DNA follows: TGTGCCACCCACAGGTCGGGGGGGACCCAGTACTTC.

The chain recombines TRBV5-6 with TRBJ2-7; 8 bases are a match to TRBD1. The trim removed 1 base at V and 4 bases at J, leaving 7 bases unmatched. The length of the CDR3 is 15 residues. From germline, CDR1 is SGHDT and CDR2 YYEEEE. The CDR3 loop is CASSLNQGAMYEQYF. The CDR3 DNA sequence: TGTGCCAGCAGCTTGAACCAGGGGGCGATGTACGAGCAGTACTTC.

The chain links TRBV14 to TRBJ2-7; possibly TRBD2 for D (6 bases). Germline-derived CDR1 and CDR2 are SGHDN and FVKESK. This CDR3 has 15 residues. The ends were cut back, 0 bases at V and 2 bases at J, with 11 bases in the middle. The CDR3 region is CASSQDGGFPYEQYF. DNA for the CDR3: TGTGCCAGCAGCCAAGACGGAGGGTTCCCCTACGAGCAGTACTTC.

This clone was counted a single time. CDR3 residues: CASSRTHNEQFF. The CDR3 nucleotides are TGCGCCAGCTCGCGTACGCACAATGAGCAGTTCTTC. The gene calls are TRBV5-1 and TRBJ2-1; D remains ambiguous. Germline values: CDR1 SGHRS, CDR2 YFSETQ. V was shortened by 7 bases and J by 5 bases, with 10 bases between the two germline ends. The CDR3 has 12 amino acids.

The chain couples TRBV5-1 to TRBJ2-3; 8 nucleotides line up with TRBD2. From germline, CDR1 is SGHRS and CDR2 YFSETQ. This CDR3 region has 14 residues. V lost 6 bases and J lost 3; bases outside the gene matches: 6. CDR3: CASTSGGLTDTQYF. The CDR3 coding sequence is TGCGCCAGCACCAGCGGGGGTCTTACAGATACGCAGTATTTT.

The V and J genes are TRBV16 and TRBJ2-3, with D perhaps matching TRBD2 (5 bases). V gave up 6 bases and J gave up 2 bases, with 18 bases separating them. The CDR3 runs to 16 residues. CDR1 is KGHSY, CDR2 FQNENV, per germline. CDR3 sequence reads: CASRTHVWGVTDTQYF. For the CDR3, the DNA is TGTGCCAGCAGAACCCATGTATGGGGAGTCACAGATACGCAGTATTTT.

This clone was seen only once. The J gene is TRBJ1-1, the V gene TRBV19; TRBD1 matches 9 bases. This CDR3 contains 16 residues. The V and J ends lost 8 bases and 0 bases, in that order; junction bases with no gene match: 10. Germline CDR1 LNHDA, CDR2 SQIVND (reference sequence). The CDR3 DNA follows: TGTGCCAGTTACAGGGGGCGACGGCCGATGAACACTGAAGCTTTCTTT. It translates to CASYRGRRPMNTEAFF. The full variable domain, completed using reference TRBV19 and TRBJ1-1, is DGGITQSPKYLFRKEGQNVTLSCEQNLNHDAMYWYRQDPGQGLRLIYYSQIVNDFQKGDIAEGYSVSREKKESFPLTVTSAQKNPTAFYLCASYRGRRPMNTEAFFGQGTRLTVV.

A remark on this clone: A junction end diverges from the germline sequence, so it may reflect a read error. The chain couples TRBV10-3 to TRBJ2-2; 8 bases are a match to TRBD2. The CDR3 extends over 15 amino acids. Germline V gene data show CDR1 as ENHRY and CDR2 as SYGVKD. The DNA of the CDR3 is TGTGTCATCAGTGAGAGGTCTAGCGGGACCGGGGAGCTGTTTTTT. Translated, it gives CVISERSSGTGELFF.